This T cell receptor (beta chain) comes out of a study of memory B cells and T cells in multiple sclerosis. After stimulus-free culture, autoproliferating CFSE-dim and non-proliferating CFSE-high T cells were sequenced separately. Cultures began with roughly 5.4x10^7 CFSE-labeled PBMCs, unstimulated for 7 to 8 days, with replicate wells pooled. Without exogenous stimuli, about 0.51 uM CFSE-labeled PBMCs were cultured serum-free. CDR3 length equals 15 residues. Germline V gene data show CDR1 as MNHNS and CDR2 as SASEGT. V was trimmed by 7 bases and J by 3 bases, leaving 19 bases between them. Repertoires were generated with immunoSEQ multiplex PCR, while TCRdb's copy carries only in-frame clones and drops some. The repertoire includes over 35,000 clones, almost 85% of them detected once, and roughly 1.1% sits in the top ten. In the case of this clone: Its antigen is unknown.

Study findings and constraints: Clone-set sizes differed between compartments, so shared clonotype counts needed normalization.

The receptor was isolated from a human donor with multiple sclerosis. The chain couples TRBV6-1 to TRBJ2-7; TRBD2 might be the D (6 bases). Sequences were obtained from PBMCs from blood kept in culture. The CDR3 DNA follows: TGTGCCAGCACCGTGGGGGGAGAGGGATACTACGAGCAGTACTTC. It specifies CASTVGGEGYYEQYF.